The 5 T cell receptor beta chains given below trace back to one sample, sequenced in a study of blood T cell repertoires in COVID-19. Profiling relied on immunoSEQ multiplex PCR, and the TCRdb table lists in-frame clones only, not all of them. The sample shows under 150,000 clones, more than 75% of them seen only once. The material sequenced was peripheral blood. The receptors come from a man aged 60 to 75 with acute or convalescent COVID-19.

In its sample, this clone was seen once. This rearrangement joins TRBV19 to TRBJ2-5, with D perhaps TRBD1 (6 bases). V was cut by 3 bases and J by 5 bases, with 10 bases left in between. Germline V gene data show CDR1 as LNHDA and CDR2 as SQIVND (reference sequence). The length of the CDR3 is 13 residues. The CDR3 protein is CASSISGAETQYF. As DNA, the CDR3 is TGTGCCAGTAGTATCTCAGGGGCGGAGACCCAGTACTTC.

This chain joins TRBV5-1 and TRBJ2-7; 8 bases fit TRBD2. The CDR3 is 15 residues long. J gave up 2 bases and V 4 bases, and 8 bases lay outside the gene matches. Germline lookup yields CDR1 SGHRS and CDR2 YFSETQ. The CDR3 bases are TGCGCCAGCAGCCCAGCGGGGGACTACACCTACGAGCAGTACTTC. This encodes CASSPAGDYTYEQYF.

The V and J genes are TRBV12-5 and TRBJ2-5, with 7 positions matching TRBD1. The CDR3 extends over 13 amino acids. CDR1 is LGHNT, CDR2 FRNRAP, per germline. After removal of 5 bases from V and 5 bases from J, the junction contained 5 bases not matched to a gene. The CDR3 nucleotides are TGTGCTAGTGGTACCGGACAGGAGGAGACCCAGTACTTC. This codes for CASGTGQEETQYF.

This clone was counted once. This sequence joins TRBV19 and TRBJ2-7, with 8 bases aligning to TRBD1. The CDR3 is 15 residues long. Losses at the gene ends were 3 bases for V and 3 bases for J; bases not matched to a gene: 7. Looked up from germline, CDR1 is LNHDA and CDR2 is SQIVND (reference sequence). In DNA, the CDR3 is TGTGCCAGTAGTATCCGGGACAGGTCAGACTACGAGCAGTACTTC. It translates to CASSIRDRSDYEQYF.

This clone was seen once. CDR3 sequence reads: CASGLNEKLFF. The CDR3, as DNA: TGTGCCTCGGGACTCAATGAAAAACTGTTTTTT. V and J are TRBV30 and TRBJ1-4; maybe TRBD1 (5 bases). Germline CDR1 reads GTSNPN; CDR2 reads SVGIG (reference sequence). This CDR3 is 11 amino acids long. The V end lost 7 bases, the J end lost 5 bases, and 8 bases lay between the germline ends. Complete variable domain (other parts from reference TRBV30 and TRBJ1-4): SQTIHQWPATLVQPVGSPLSLECTVEGTSNPNLYWYRQAAGRGLQLLFYSVGIGQISSEVPQNLSASRPQDRQFILSSKKLLLSDSGFYLCASGLNEKLFFGSGTQLSVL.